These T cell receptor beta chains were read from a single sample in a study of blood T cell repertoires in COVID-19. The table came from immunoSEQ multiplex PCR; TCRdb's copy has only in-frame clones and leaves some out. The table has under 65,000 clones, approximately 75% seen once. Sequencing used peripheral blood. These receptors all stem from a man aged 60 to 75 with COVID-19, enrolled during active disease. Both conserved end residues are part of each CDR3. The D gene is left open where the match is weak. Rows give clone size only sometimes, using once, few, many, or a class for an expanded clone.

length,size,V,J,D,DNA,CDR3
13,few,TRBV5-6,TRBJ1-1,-,TGTGCCAGCAGCCGGGACACTAACACTGAAGCTTTCTTT,CASSRDTNTEAFF
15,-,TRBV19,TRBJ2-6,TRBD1,TGTGCCAGTAGTGAGGACAGGGCTGGGGCCAACGTCCTGACTTTC,CASSEDRAGANVLTF
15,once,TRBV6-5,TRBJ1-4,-,TGTGCCAGCGGGGACTTCTACCAACCTAATGAAAAACTGTTTTTT,CASGDFYQPNEKLFF
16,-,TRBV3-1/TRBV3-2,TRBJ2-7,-,TGTGCCAGCAGCCCGTCCGGGACACCCAACTCCTACGAGCAGTACTTC,CASSPSGTPNSYEQYF
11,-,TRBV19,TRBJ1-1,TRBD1,TGTGCCAGTAGTATCCGGACAGGAGCTTTCTTT,CASSIRTGAFF
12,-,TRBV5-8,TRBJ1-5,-,TGTGCCAGCCGAGGGAGCAATCAGCCCCAGCATTTT,CASRGSNQPQHF
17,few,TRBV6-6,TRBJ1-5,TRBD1,TGTGCCAGCAGTCGACCTCCCTCCGGGACAGGGTTTCAGCCCCAGCATTTT,CASSRPPSGTGFQPQHF
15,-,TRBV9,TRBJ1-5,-,TGTGCCAGCGGCAGGGAGGGTCGGATCAATCAGCCCCAGCATTTT,CASGREGRINQPQHF
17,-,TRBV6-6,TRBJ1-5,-,TGTGCCAGCAGTCCTCGGGGGGCAGGGAGCAGCAATCAGCCCCAGCATTTT,CASSPRGAGSSNQPQHF
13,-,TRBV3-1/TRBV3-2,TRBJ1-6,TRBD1,TGTGCCAGCAGCCCTGGGACAGAAGCACCCCTCCACTTT,CASSPGTEAPLHF
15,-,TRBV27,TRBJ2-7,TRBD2,TGTGCCAGCGGACTTAGCGGGACCAGCTCCTACGAGCAGTACTTC,CASGLSGTSSYEQYF
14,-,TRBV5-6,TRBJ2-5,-,TGTGCCAGCAGCTTGGTTGGGGGCCGGGAGACCCAGTACTTC,CASSLVGGRETQYF
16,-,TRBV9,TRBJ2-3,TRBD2,TGTGCCAGCACCCTCCGGGACACGGGGGGGACAGATACGCAGTATTTT,CASTLRDTGGTDTQYF
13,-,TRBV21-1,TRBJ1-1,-,TGTGCCAGCCTTACAGGGGGACACACTGAAGCTTTCTTT,CASLTGGHTEAFF
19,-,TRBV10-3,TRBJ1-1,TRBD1,TGTGCCATCAGTGATTGGGGCTCAGGCCCGGGACAGGGGAACACTGAAGCTTTCTTT,CAISDWGSGPGQGNTEAFF
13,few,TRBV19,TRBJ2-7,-,TGTGCCAGTTTGGACAGCCAAGCCTACGAGCAGTACTTC,CASLDSQAYEQYF
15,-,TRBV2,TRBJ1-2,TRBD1,TGTGCCAGCAGTGTCGGGACAGGGGGCGTGGGTGGCTACACCTTC,CASSVGTGGVGGYTF
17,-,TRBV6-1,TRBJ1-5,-,TGTGCCAGCAGTGAAGCGCAAGGGGGTTATAGCAATCAGCCCCAGCATTTT,CASSEAQGGYSNQPQHF
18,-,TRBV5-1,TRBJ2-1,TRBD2,TGCGCCAGCAGCTTGGAGGGGCTAGCGGTTAGCTCCTACAATGAGCAGTTCTTC,CASSLEGLAVSSYNEQFF
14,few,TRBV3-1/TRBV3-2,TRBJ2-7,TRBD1,TGTGCCAGCAGCCGGGGACAGGCCTCCTACGAGCAGTACTTC,CASSRGQASYEQYF
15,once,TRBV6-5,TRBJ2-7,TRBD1,TGTGCCAGCAGCGTAGGGACAGCCTTCACCTACGAGCAGTACTTC,CASSVGTAFTYEQYF
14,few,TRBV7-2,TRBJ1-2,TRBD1,TGTGCCAGCAGCTTAGCCACAGGGGGCAATGGCTACACCTTC,CASSLATGGNGYTF
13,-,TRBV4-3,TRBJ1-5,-,TGCGCCAGCAGCCAAGGGGCCTTTCAGCCCCAGCATTTT,CASSQGAFQPQHF
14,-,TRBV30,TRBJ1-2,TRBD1,TGTGCCTGGAGTGTACTCAGGGGGAGCTATGGCTACACCTTC,CAWSVLRGSYGYTF
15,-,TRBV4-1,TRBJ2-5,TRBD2,TGCGCCAGCAGCCAAGATGGAGCGGGGCCAGAGACCCAGTACTTC,CASSQDGAGPETQYF
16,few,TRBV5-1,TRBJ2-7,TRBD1,TGCGCCAGCAGCTTGGGTGGGGACAGTTTCTCCTACGAGCAGTACTTC,CASSLGGDSFSYEQYF
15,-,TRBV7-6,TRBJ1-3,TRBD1,TGTGCCAGCAGCGAGGGACAGGGGATCGGAAACACCATATATTTT,CASSEGQGIGNTIYF
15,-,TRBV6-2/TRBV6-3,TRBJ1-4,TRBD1,TGTGCCAGCAGTTACGGGGACAGAACTAATGAAAAACTGTTTTTT,CASSYGDRTNEKLFF
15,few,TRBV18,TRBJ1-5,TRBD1,TGTGCCAGCTCACCAGGACAGGGGCGCAATCAGCCCCAGCATTTT,CASSPGQGRNQPQHF
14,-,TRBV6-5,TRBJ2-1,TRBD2,TGTGCCAGCAGTCTGCGGGGGGGCTTGAATGAGCAGTTCTTC,CASSLRGGLNEQFF
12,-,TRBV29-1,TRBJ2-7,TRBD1,TGCAGCGTTGCACAGGGGGGCAACGAGCAGTACTTC,CSVAQGGNEQYF
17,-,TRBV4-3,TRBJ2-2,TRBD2,TGCGCCAGCAGCCAACCTGGACTAGCGGGAGACACCGGGGAGCTGTTTTTT,CASSQPGLAGDTGELFF
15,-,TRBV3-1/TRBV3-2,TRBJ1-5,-,TGTGCCAGCAGCCAAGGTCCTGGGTTCGGGCAGCCCCAGCATTTT,CASSQGPGFGQPQHF
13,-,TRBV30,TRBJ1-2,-,TGTGCCTCCAACCGTGAGGGCGGCTATGGCTACACCTTC,CASNREGGYGYTF
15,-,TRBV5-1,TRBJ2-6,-,TGCGCCAGCAGCCCCGGGGAGGCCGGGGCCAACGTCCTGACTTTC,CASSPGEAGANVLTF
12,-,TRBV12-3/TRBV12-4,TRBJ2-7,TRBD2,TGTGCCAGCAGTTTGGGGAGGGGCGAGCAGTACTTC,CASSLGRGEQYF
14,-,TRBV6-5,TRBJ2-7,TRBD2,TGTGCCAGCAGCAGACCGGGACTAGCGAACGAGCAGTACTTC,CASSRPGLANEQYF
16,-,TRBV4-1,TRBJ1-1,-,TGCGCCAGCAGCCAAGCCAGGACAGACCCGAACACTGAAGCTTTCTTT,CASSQARTDPNTEAFF
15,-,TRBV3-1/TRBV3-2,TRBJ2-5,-,TGTGCCAGCAGGAACGATATCGGGGGGCAGGAGACCCAGTACTTC,CASRNDIGGQETQYF
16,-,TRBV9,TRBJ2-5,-,TGTGCCAGCAGCGTAGCAGCTCAGGTATCGTCAGAGACCCAGTACTTC,CASSVAAQVSSETQYF
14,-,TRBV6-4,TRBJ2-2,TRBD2,TGTGCCAGCAGTCTAGCGGGAGTCCCCGGGGAGCTGTTTTTT,CASSLAGVPGELFF
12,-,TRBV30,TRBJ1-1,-,TGTGCCTCTGCACAGAAGAACACTGAAGCTTTCTTT,CASAQKNTEAFF
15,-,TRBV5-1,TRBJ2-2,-,TGCGCCAGCAGCTTGGCCACAGTCGACACCGGGGAGCTGTTTTTT,CASSLATVDTGELFF
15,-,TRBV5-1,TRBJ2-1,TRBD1,TGCGCCAGCAGTCAGCCGACAGGGGGATTGGATGAGCAGTTCTTC,CASSQPTGGLDEQFF
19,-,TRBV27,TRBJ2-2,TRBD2,TGTGCCAGCTGTCCTCGCGGCTGGACTAGTTTATCGAACACCGGGGAGCTGTTTTTT,CASCPRGWTSLSNTGELFF
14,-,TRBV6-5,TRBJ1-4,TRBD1,TGTGCCAGCTCGGGAACAGGGGGAAATGAAAAACTGTTTTTT,CASSGTGGNEKLFF
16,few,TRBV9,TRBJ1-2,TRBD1,TGTGCCAGCAGCATAGATGGGACAGTGGGGAACTATGGCTACACCTTC,CASSIDGTVGNYGYTF
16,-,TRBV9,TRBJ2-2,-,TGTGCCAGCAGCGTAGCGGTCTTCGCGAACACCGGGGAGCTGTTTTTT,CASSVAVFANTGELFF
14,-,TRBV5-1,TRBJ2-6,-,TGCGCCAGCAGCGTCAGCTCTGGGGCCAACGTCCTGACTTTC,CASSVSSGANVLTF